The 24 T cell receptor beta chains presented below share a single source sample, sequenced in a study of naive and memory T cell subsets. Study-wide results and limits: Especially in CD8 cells, naive repertoires contained a few larger clonotypes, possibly CD45RA-re-expressing memory cells.

These receptors have no identified antigens. Both TRBC1 and TRBC2 were covered by a beta constant-region primer of two equimolar oligonucleotides. Four rounds of PCR amplified the ligated cDNA using nested alpha and beta constant-region primers plus SP2. Using its own MiXCR run on the UMI-ligation and nested PCR reads, TCRdb lists one record per CDR3 protein. This table holds more than 120,000 distinct CDR3 sequences, about a fifth found once. Sequenced input: naive CD8+ T cells from blood. The receptors originated from a human donor in good health.

The J gene is TRBJ1-2, the V gene TRBV10-2; D gene unclear. CDR3 length: 15 residues. V was trimmed by 2 bases and J by 8 bases, leaving 18 bases between them. Per the germline V gene, CDR1 is WSHSY and CDR2 is SAAADI. This CDR3 reads CASSEPGILLVGYTF. Here the CDR3 DNA reads TGCGCCAGCAGTGAGCCGGGGATCCTTCTGGTCGGCTACACCTTC.

The V and J genes are TRBV28 and TRBJ1-1, with D possibly TRBD1 on 5 matching bases. Trimming pared 5 bases from V and 0 bases from J, leaving 10 bases between. CDR1 and CDR2 from the germline V gene are MDHEN and SYDVKM. The CDR3 has 14 residues. CDR3 nucleotides: TGTGCCAGCAGTACGGGGCGTTTGAACACTGAAGCTTTCTTT. Its protein product is CASSTGRLNTEAFF.

This clonotype was counted between two and nine times. The chain carries TRBV10-3 and TRBJ1-5; D remains unclear. V lost 6 bases, J lost 7 bases, and 10 bases lay in between. The germline CDR1 and CDR2 sequences are ENHRY and SYGVKD. The CDR3 has 12 residues. This CDR3 is CAISLDRQPQHF. DNA for the CDR3: TGTGCCATCAGCCTGGATAGACAGCCCCAGCATTTT.

This clonotype appeared many times. The V and J genes are TRBV6-6 and TRBJ2-1; 10 bases are shared with TRBD2. The CDR3 is 15 residues long. With V trimmed by 6 bases and J by 8 bases, 10 bases remained unmatched. Germline V lookup: CDR1 MNHNY, CDR2 SVGAGI (reference sequence). The CDR3 DNA is TGTGCCAGCAGGTACCTAGCGGGAGAAAGTCATGAGCAGTTCTTC. Its protein product is CASRYLAGESHEQFF.

This clonotype was observed a single time. The V and J genes are TRBV28 and TRBJ2-1; TRBD2 agrees at 7 bases. Trimming at V came to 7 bases and at J to 6 bases, leaving 12 bases not matched to a gene. The CDR3 runs to 15 residues. The germline CDR1 and CDR2 sequences are MDHEN and SYDVKM. The CDR3 protein is CASTPAPAGSNEQFF. The CDR3, as DNA: TGTGCCAGCACCCCAGCCCCAGCGGGAAGCAATGAGCAGTTCTTC.

This clonotype has a handful of counts. The chain employs TRBV28 and TRBJ1-1, with 7 bases that match TRBD1. Germline V gives CDR1 MDHEN, CDR2 SYDVKM. The V and J ends lost 8 bases and 4 bases, in that order; junction bases with no gene match: 7. This CDR3 has 13 amino acids. DNA for the CDR3: TGTGCCAGCGGGGGACAGATAGTCACTGAAGCTTTCTTT. Its protein is CASGGQIVTEAFF.

This clonotype was detected many times. V usage is TRBV27 and J usage is TRBJ2-5; D is unclear. Germline V lookup: CDR1 MNHEY, CDR2 SMNVEV (reference sequence). Trimming removed 4 bases from V and 2 bases from J, with 8 bases in between. This CDR3 is 13 amino acids long. This CDR3 reads CASSSDFQETQYF. The CDR3 DNA reads TGTGCCAGCAGTTCCGACTTTCAAGAGACCCAGTACTTC.

The chain is built from TRBV4-1 and TRBJ2-1; 8 bases are a match to TRBD1. The V gene end was trimmed by 1 base and the J gene end by 8 bases; junction bases not matched to a gene: 7. This CDR3 is built from 15 residues. Germline assignment: CDR1 MGHRA and CDR2 YSYEKL. CDR3 sequence reads: CASSQAGRGRDEQFF. CDR3 DNA: TGCGCCAGCAGCCAAGCTGGCAGGGGGCGGGATGAGCAGTTCTTC.

This clonotype was detected a few times. This chain connects TRBV7-9 to TRBJ2-1; 8 bases align to TRBD1. With 4 bases clipped from V and 7 bases from J, the junction kept 9 bases outside the gene matches. The germline V gene has CDR1 SEHNR and CDR2 FQNEAQ (reference sequence). The CDR3 has 15 amino acids. The CDR3 DNA reads TGTGCCAGCAGCTCGACAGGGGTTTTTAGGAATGAGCAGTTCTTC. It translates to CASSSTGVFRNEQFF.

V usage is TRBV6-1 and J usage is TRBJ1-5, with 8 bases matching TRBD1. The CDR3 runs to 15 residues. Germline V gene lookup returns CDR1 MNHNS and CDR2 SASEGT. J lost 7 bases, V lost 2 bases, and 7 bases had no gene match. The CDR3 region has the DNA TGTGCCAGCAGTGAATTCCCAGGGGGCGGACAGCCCCAGCATTTT. Encoded protein: CASSEFPGGGQPQHF.

CDR3 coding DNA: TGTGCTAGTGGTCACAGCGGGACGTCTCTCAATGAGCAGTTCTTC. This codes for CASGHSGTSLNEQFF. The V and J genes are TRBV12-5 and TRBJ2-1; 7 bases are a match to TRBD2. The CDR3 has 15 amino acids. Unmatched junction bases numbered 10, after V lost 5 bases and J lost 6 bases. CDR1 and CDR2 (germline): LGHNT, FRNRAP. Using reference TRBV12-5 and TRBJ2-1 for the parts outside the CDR3, the full variable domain is DARVTQTPRHKVTEMGQEVTMRCQPILGHNTVFWYRQTMMQGLELLAYFRNRAPLDDSGMPKDRFSAEMPDATLATLKIQPSEPRDSAVYFCASGHSGTSLNEQFFGPGTRLTVL.

With respect to this clonotype: This may stem from a read error, because a much larger clone lies one nucleotide away. CDR3 DNA sequence: TGTGCCAGCAGCGACGGTAAATTGGCCGGGACTAGCCGAGATAACCAAGAGACCCAGTACTTC. Translation: CASSDGKLAGTSRDNQETQYF. The chain joins TRBV9 to TRBJ2-5; 9 bases agree with TRBD2. CDR3 length: 21 amino acids. Germline V gives CDR1 SGDLS, CDR2 YYNGEE. The ends lost 3 bases at V and 0 bases at J; junction bases unmatched: 21.

This clonotype was detected only a few times. This chain links TRBV5-5 with TRBJ2-5, with D perhaps TRBD2 (6 bases). V dropped 6 bases and J dropped 5 bases, with 14 bases sitting between them. The CDR3 covers 13 residues. The germline gives CDR1 SGHKS, CDR2 YYEKEE (reference sequence). The chain's CDR3 is CASMGAGPETQYF. The CDR3 DNA follows: TGTGCCAGCATGGGTGCGGGGCCGGAGACCCAGTACTTC.

The chain has TRBV7-2 and TRBJ2-3; 7 bases align to TRBD1. CDR1 is SGHTA and CDR2 is FQGNSA in the germline V gene. Trimming at V came to 5 bases and at J to 2 bases, leaving 13 bases not matched to a gene. The CDR3 spans 17 residues. CDR3 DNA: TGTGCCAGCAGCCAGGGAGTACCGGGACAGCCCACAGATACGCAGTATTTT. Translating it yields CASSQGVPGQPTDTQYF.

In its sample, this clonotype was seen a few times. The chain couples TRBV4-3 to TRBJ1-5; 8 bases match TRBD1. Germline V CDR1 and CDR2: LGHNA, YSLEER. J was trimmed by 4 bases and V by 2 bases; bases with no gene match: 7. This CDR3 is built from 16 residues. Here the CDR3 DNA reads TGCGCCAGCAGCCAACGCCCCTGGACAGGGAATCAGCCCCAGCATTTT. Translation: CASSQRPWTGNQPQHF.

This clonotype has just a few counts. The chain recombines TRBV7-9 with TRBJ2-7; 7 bases are a match to TRBD1. CDR1 is SEHNR, CDR2 FQNEAQ, per germline (reference sequence). V lost 5 bases, J lost 8 bases, and 12 bases stayed unmatched. CDR3 size: 14 residues. CDR3 protein: CASSPTGQTIQQYF. Written as DNA, the CDR3 is TGTGCCAGCAGCCCCACGGGACAGACCATCCAGCAGTACTTC.

This CDR3 reads CASNQDSFATNEKLFF. The CDR3 DNA reads TGTGCCAGCAACCAAGACAGTTTCGCAACTAATGAAAAACTGTTTTTT. J is TRBJ1-4 and V is TRBV6-6, with a tentative D call TRBD1 (5 bases). The CDR3 is 16 residues long. V was cut by 7 bases and J by 0 bases, with 15 bases left in between. Germline assignment: CDR1 MNHNY and CDR2 SVGAGI (reference sequence).

The chain has TRBV6-6 and TRBJ2-3; 8 bases fit TRBD1. This CDR3 is 12 amino acids long. CDR1 is MNHNY, CDR2 SVGAGI, per germline (reference sequence). Trimming removed 6 bases from V and 4 bases from J; junction bases left unmatched: 0. CDR3 sequence (DNA): TGTGCCAGCAGACAGGGGGCAGATACGCAGTATTTT. It yields the protein CASRQGADTQYF.

This clonotype was detected a few times. The chain recombines TRBV29-1 with TRBJ2-5, with D uncertain. V lost 5 bases, J lost 4 bases, and 11 bases lay in between. The V gene's germline CDR1 is SQVTM and CDR2 ANQGSEA. The CDR3 is 12 amino acids. CDR3 DNA: TGCAGCGTTTCCACAGTTGGAGAGACCCAGTACTTC. This translates into CSVSTVGETQYF.

The chain combines TRBV20-1 with TRBJ2-7; D gene ambiguous. Germline CDR1 reads DFQATT; CDR2 reads SNEGSKA (reference sequence). The CDR3 is 14 residues long. V lost 0 bases, J lost 2 bases, and 11 bases lay in between. CDR3 protein: CSARDNTDPYEQYF. The CDR3 coding sequence is TGCAGTGCTAGAGATAACACAGACCCCTACGAGCAGTACTTC.

A few counts support this clonotype. The V gene is TRBV10-3, the J gene TRBJ2-7; 8 bases map to TRBD1. With 3 bases clipped from V and 2 bases from J, the junction kept 3 bases outside the gene matches. The CDR3 runs 14 residues. CDR1 is ENHRY and CDR2 is SYGVKD in the germline V gene. DNA for the CDR3: TGTGCCATCAGTGACCCGGGACAGGCCTACGAGCAGTACTTC. Translating gives CAISDPGQAYEQYF.

The rearrangement uses TRBV30 and TRBJ2-5; tentatively, D is TRBD1 (5 bases). CDR3 length: 13 amino acids. Germline V gene lookup returns CDR1 GTSNPN and CDR2 SVGIG (reference sequence). Trimming shortened V by 0 bases and J by 3 bases, and 8 bases separated the two germline ends. The CDR3, as DNA: TGTGCCTGGAGTGTAGACAGTGAAGAGACCCAGTACTTC. Translation gives CAWSVDSEETQYF.

The sample holds a few counts of this clonotype. The chain has TRBV5-1 and TRBJ2-3; TRBD2 aligns across 10 bases. Germline CDR1 and CDR2: SGHRS and YFSETQ. There are 14 residues in the CDR3. The V segment lost 7 bases and the J segment 2 bases; nucleotides outside the gene matches: 4. CDR3 protein: CASGLAEVTDTQYF. The CDR3 region has the DNA TGCGCCAGCGGACTAGCGGAAGTCACAGATACGCAGTATTTT.

The chain joins TRBV6-5 to TRBJ2-2; D may be TRBD1 or TRBD2 (6 bases each). CDR1 is MNHEY, CDR2 SVGAGI, per germline. The CDR3 is 15 amino acids. V lost 4 bases and J lost 8, with 17 bases in between. The chain's CDR3 is CASSWGRMGTGELFF. CDR3 sequence (DNA): TGTGCCAGCAGTTGGGGGAGGATGGGGACAGGGGAGCTGTTTTTT.